Following are 30 T cell receptor beta chains from one sample sequenced in a study of Ad26.COV2.S vaccination and SARS-CoV-2 variants (TCRdb year 2021). The library relied on the immunoSEQ multiplex PCR assay. In TCRdb, the immuneACCESS table is reduced to in-frame sequences with V and J assigned. These tables do not hold every clone; where another copy was compared, an unresolved V gene accounts for under half, and the others remain unexplained. This sample holds roughly 300,000 clones; less than 90% were observed only once. Around a tenth of the sample rests with the top ten. Interpreted using the paper, the treatment or condition label stands for: some 20 received Ad26.COV2.S at low or high dose, single or two shots; several received placebo; per-sample allocation not given. Repertoires of vaccine and placebo recipients were sequenced from samples taken on day 63 after the first injection. The specimen comprised peripheral blood, sampled in a trial of Ad26.COV2.S vaccine versus placebo. The receptor source for this set is a person between 18 and 65 years old who received the Ad26.COV2.S COVID-19 vaccine or a placebo.

This chain links TRBV4-3 with TRBJ1-2; 8 positions agree with TRBD1. The V gene's germline CDR1 is LGHNA and CDR2 YSLEER. V trimming: 3 bases; J trimming: 4 bases; junction bases outside the gene matches: 10. The CDR3 runs 16 residues. The CDR3 sequence: CASSQARTQGGYGYTF. The CDR3 nucleotides read TGCGCCAGCAGCCAGGCCCGAACACAGGGGGGCTATGGCTACACCTTC.

The chain recombines TRBV7-9 with TRBJ2-7; D may match TRBD1 or TRBD2 (5 bases each). CDR1 is SEHNR, CDR2 FQNEAQ, per germline (reference sequence). V was clipped by 5 bases and J by 1 base, with 12 bases between them. The CDR3 consists of 14 residues. CDR3 bases: TGTGCCAGCAGCGACGGGACGGTATCCTACGAGCAGTACTTC. Its protein is CASSDGTVSYEQYF.

This chain joins TRBV5-1 and TRBJ2-1; 8 positions match TRBD2. V shed 0 bases and J 2 bases; nucleotides not matched to a gene: 4. Per germline, CDR1 SGHRS and CDR2 YFSETQ. The CDR3 runs to 16 residues. This chain's CDR3 is CASSLAAGGPYNEQFF. CDR3 in DNA: TGCGCCAGCAGCTTGGCCGCGGGGGGACCCTACAATGAGCAGTTCTTC. Full variable domain (remainder filled in from reference TRBV5-1 and TRBJ2-1): KAGVTQTPRYLIKTRGQQVTLSCSPISGHRSVSWYQQTPGQGLQFLFEYFSETQRNKGNFPGRFSGRQFSNSRSEMNVSTLELGDSALYLCASSLAAGGPYNEQFFGPGTRLTVL.

The chain carries TRBV6-5 and TRBJ2-7, with TRBD1 matching over 9 bases. Unmatched junction bases numbered 11, after V lost 8 bases and J lost 6 bases. The germline V gene encodes CDR1 MNHEY and CDR2 SVGAGI. This CDR3 has 14 residues. The CDR3 region is CASHRTGDKTEQYF. CDR3 in DNA: TGTGCCAGCCACCGGACAGGGGATAAGACCGAGCAGTACTTC.

This chain uses TRBV30 with TRBJ1-2; 11 bases agree with TRBD1. Germline V gene lookup returns CDR1 GTSNPN and CDR2 SVGIG (reference sequence). This CDR3 has 16 residues. The V and J ends lost 5 bases and 4 bases, in that order; junction bases with no gene match: 12. The DNA of the CDR3 is TGTGCCTGGGCCGGGACAGGGGGTCGTACTACCTATGGCTACACCTTC. The encoded protein is CAWAGTGGRTTYGYTF.

In its sample, this clone was seen once. The rearrangement joins TRBV11-2 to TRBJ2-7, with D perhaps TRBD2 (5 bases). Germline V gene data show CDR1 as SGHAT and CDR2 as FQNNGV. The CDR3 has 15 residues. The V and J ends lost 5 bases and 3 bases respectively, with 17 bases between them. The DNA for the CDR3 is TGTGCCAGCAGCCCACCCGGGGTCCTCTTCTACGAGCAGTACTTC. Residues: CASSPPGVLFYEQYF. The whole variable domain, filled in from reference TRBV11-2 and TRBJ2-7, reads EAGVAQSPRYKIIEKRQSVAFWCNPISGHATLYWYQQILGQGPKLLIQFQNNGVVDDSQLPKDRFSAERLKGVDSTLKIQPAKLEDSAVYLCASSPPGVLFYEQYFGPGTRLTVT.

The rearrangement joins TRBV2 to TRBJ1-2; D unresolved. Looked up from germline, CDR1 is SNHLY and CDR2 is FYNNEI. The V end lost 5 bases, the J end lost 4 bases, and 14 bases lay between the germline ends. CDR3 length equals 14 residues. The CDR3: CASSQQSLGYGYTF. As DNA, the CDR3 is TGTGCCAGCAGTCAACAGTCTCTTGGCTATGGCTACACCTTC.

This chain uses TRBV7-3 with TRBJ2-5; D is unresolved. There are 13 residues in the CDR3. Trimming left V 5 bases short and J 4 bases short, with 11 bases between. Germline V gives CDR1 SGHTA, CDR2 FQGTGA. CDR3 amino acids: CASSPPGSETQYF. The CDR3 DNA is TGTGCCAGCAGCCCTCCCGGGTCAGAGACCCAGTACTTC.

This clone appeared once. CDR3 region: CAARGVANYGYTF. The CDR3 DNA follows: TGTGCCGCCCGGGGGGTAGCTAACTATGGCTACACCTTC. The chain is built from TRBV2 and TRBJ1-2; TRBD1 is a possible D gene (5 bases). The CDR3 is made up of 13 amino acids. CDR1 SNHLY and CDR2 FYNNEI come from the germline V gene. Trimming removed 11 bases from V and 0 bases from J, with 13 bases in between.

The CDR3 DNA reads as TGTGCCAGCAGCCGGGGGACTAGTTACACAGATACGCAGTATTTT. Amino acid sequence: CASSRGTSYTDTQYF. This chain uses TRBV7-3 with TRBJ2-3, with 8 bases aligning to TRBD2. V trimming: 5 bases; J trimming: 2 bases; junction bases outside the gene matches: 6. The CDR3 is made up of 15 amino acids. Germline-derived CDR1 and CDR2 are SGHTA and FQGTGA.

Only one count was recorded for this clone. The rearrangement links TRBV3-1 (or the pseudogene TRBV3-2) to TRBJ2-2, with D possibly TRBD2 on 5 matching bases. The CDR3 loop spans 15 amino acids. V was shortened by 8 bases and J by 5 bases, with 18 bases between the two germline ends. Germline assignment: CDR1 LGHDT and CDR2 YNNKEL (reference sequence). The CDR3 sequence: CASELGGSGTGELFF. CDR3 bases: TGTGCCAGCGAACTAGGTGGGAGTGGAACCGGGGAGCTGTTTTTT.

This sequence joins TRBV5-1 and TRBJ2-2; D is ambiguous. The CDR3 covers 13 residues. With 9 bases removed from V and 3 bases from J, the gap between germline ends came to 12 bases. In germline, CDR1 is SGHRS, CDR2 YFSETQ. CDR3 region: CATRIGDTGELFF. The CDR3 DNA is TGCGCCACCCGCATTGGGGACACCGGGGAGCTGTTTTTT.

The V call is TRBV15, the J call TRBJ1-1, with D uncertain. This CDR3 is 14 amino acids long. CDR1 and CDR2 (germline): LNHNV, YYDKDF (reference sequence). V was trimmed by 0 bases and J by 4 bases, leaving 9 bases between them. The CDR3 nucleotides are TGTGCCACCAGCAGAGATTTGTGGGGCACTGAAGCTTTCTTT. Residues: CATSRDLWGTEAFF.

CDR3 sequence reads: CASSLFRDRVNTDTQYF. The CDR3 DNA reads as TGTGCCAGCTCACTCTTCCGGGACAGGGTCAACACAGATACGCAGTATTTT. V usage is TRBV18 and J usage is TRBJ2-3; TRBD1 matches 9 bases. CDR3 length: 17 amino acids. V gave up 4 bases and J gave up 2 bases; unmatched junction bases: 10. The V gene's germline CDR1 is KGHSH and CDR2 LQKENI. Using reference TRBV18 and TRBJ2-3 for the parts outside the CDR3, the full variable domain is NAGVMQNPRHLVRRRGQEARLRCSPMKGHSHVYWYRQLPEEGLKFMVYLQKENIIDESGMPKERFSAEFPKEGPSILRIQQVVRGDSAAYFCASSLFRDRVNTDTQYFGPGTRLTVL.

A remark on this clone: At one end the junction does not follow the germline gene, possibly because of a read error. Other DNA sequences within the sample encode an identical CDR3. The chain links TRBV3-1 (or the pseudogene TRBV3-2) to TRBJ2-7; D is ambiguous. The germline V gene has CDR1 LGHDT and CDR2 YNNKEL (reference sequence). The CDR3 consists of 12 residues. This CDR3 is CASSQVSHEQYF. The CDR3 region has the DNA TGTGCCAGCAGCCAAGTCTCCCACGAGCAGTACTTC.

This clone appeared once. The J gene is TRBJ2-1, the V gene TRBV28, with TRBD2 matching over 13 bases. With V trimmed by 4 bases and J by 0 bases, 3 bases remained unmatched. Germline lookup yields CDR1 MDHEN and CDR2 SYDVKM. This CDR3 region has 17 residues. The chain's CDR3 is CASSSRTSGSSYNEQFF. In DNA form, the CDR3 reads TGTGCCAGCAGTTCGAGGACTAGCGGGAGCTCCTACAATGAGCAGTTCTTC.

The V gene is TRBV9, the J gene TRBJ1-2; 10 bases match TRBD1. Unmatched junction bases numbered 3, after V lost 4 bases and J lost 6 bases. The CDR3 is made up of 13 amino acids. Germline V gene lookup returns CDR1 SGDLS and CDR2 YYNGEE. The CDR3, as DNA: TGTGCCAGCAGCCCCGGACAGGGGGATGGCTACACCTTC. It specifies CASSPGQGDGYTF.

The chain has TRBV6-5 and TRBJ2-7, with D perhaps matching TRBD1 (5 bases). Germline assignment: CDR1 MNHEY and CDR2 SVGAGI. The V end was cut by 6 bases, the J end by 5 bases, with 8 bases between. The CDR3 has 11 residues. CDR3 sequence reads: CASSQGNEQYF. As DNA, the CDR3 is TGTGCCAGCAGCCAGGGCAACGAGCAGTACTTC.

The V call is TRBV21-1, the J call TRBJ1-1. TRBV21-1 is noted as a pseudogene. The CDR3 covers 17 residues. CDR3 amino acids: CASRTDQSGTVGTEAFF. Written as DNA, the CDR3 is TGTGCCAGCAGGACAGACCAATCCGGGACGGTGGGAACTGAAGCTTTCTTT.

J is TRBJ2-1 and V is TRBV4-1, with D unclear. This CDR3 contains 17 residues. Trimming left V 2 bases short and J 2 bases short, with 16 bases between. The V gene's germline CDR1 is MGHRA and CDR2 YSYEKL. In DNA, the CDR3 is TGCGCCAGCAGCCAATCAGAAGAGGAAGGCGCCTACAATGAGCAGTTCTTC. It specifies CASSQSEEEGAYNEQFF.

This chain links TRBV25-1 with TRBJ1-2; 11 bases align to TRBD1. Losses at the gene ends were 7 bases for V and 7 bases for J; bases not matched to a gene: 5. The germline V gene encodes CDR1 MGHDK and CDR2 SYGVNS. This CDR3 has 13 residues. The DNA for the CDR3 is TGTGCCAGCACCTGGACAGGGGGCGTTGGCTACACCTTC. Its translation: CASTWTGGVGYTF.

The CDR3 coding sequence is TGTGCCGCCTCCAGGGGGACAGATACGCAGTATTTT. Translated, it gives CAASRGTDTQYF. The chain is built from TRBV5-6 and TRBJ2-3, with 7 bases fitting TRBD1. Per the germline V gene, CDR1 is SGHDT and CDR2 is YYEEEE. The CDR3 is made up of 12 amino acids. Germline trimming cut 10 bases from V and 3 bases from J; bases unmatched to any gene: 5.

The chain couples TRBV13 to TRBJ2-1; D might be TRBD2 (6 bases). The germline gives CDR1 PRHDT, CDR2 FYEKMQ (reference sequence). The CDR3 is made up of 16 amino acids. Trimming left V 5 bases short and J 4 bases short, with 18 bases between. The CDR3 DNA is TGTGCCAGCAGCCCTACAGGATCCGGGGGATACAATGAGCAGTTCTTC. Translation gives CASSPTGSGGYNEQFF.

This chain joins TRBV25-1 and TRBJ2-5; D unresolved. V gave up 6 bases and J gave up 5 bases, with 4 bases separating them. Germline V CDR1 and CDR2: MGHDK, SYGVNS. CDR3 length: 10 amino acids. The CDR3 DNA reads as TGTGCCAGCAGATCTGAGACCCAGTACTTC. Its protein product is CASRSETQYF. The complete variable domain, with remaining parts taken from reference TRBV25-1 and TRBJ2-5, reads EADIYQTPRYLVIGTGKKITLECSQTMGHDKMYWYQQDPGMELHLIHYSYGVNSTEKGDLSSESTVSRIRTEHFPLTLESARPSHTSQYLCASRSETQYFGPGTRLLVL.

The sample holds one count of this clone. The chain links TRBV24-1 to TRBJ2-3; a possible D gene is TRBD1 (6 bases). The CDR3 extends over 16 amino acids. V was shortened by 0 bases and J by 6 bases, with 15 bases between the two germline ends. CDR1 and CDR2 (germline): KGHDR, SFDVKD. Here the CDR3 reads CATSDLHSRTADTQYF. DNA of the CDR3: TGTGCCACCAGTGATTTGCACAGTAGGACAGCGGATACGCAGTATTTT.

The CDR3 here is CASSPTGRSNQPQHF. CDR3 bases: TGTGCCAGCTCACCGACAGGACGGAGCAATCAGCCCCAGCATTTT. V gene TRBV18 combines with J gene TRBJ1-5; D might be TRBD1 (6 bases). The germline V gene has CDR1 KGHSH and CDR2 LQKENI. The CDR3 runs 15 residues. V was trimmed by 3 bases and J by 1 base, leaving 10 bases between them.

CDR3 in amino acids: CASNLGEGVGYTF. For the CDR3, the DNA is TGTGCCAGCAATCTAGGGGAAGGGGTTGGCTACACCTTC. The gene calls are TRBV5-6 and TRBJ1-2; TRBD1 is a possible D gene (5 bases). Trimming removed 6 bases at V and 7 bases at J, with 16 bases between. Germline CDR1 reads SGHDT; CDR2 reads YYEEEE. The CDR3 totals 13 residues.

V usage is TRBV14 and J usage is TRBJ2-1, with 7 bases identical to TRBD1. This CDR3 region has 16 residues. V dropped 4 bases and J dropped 5; count of bases not matched to a gene: 11. The germline V gene encodes CDR1 SGHDN and CDR2 FVKESK. CDR3 bases: TGTGCCAGCAGCCGGAGGTGGGGACAGCTCGACAATGAGCAGTTCTTC. Its translation is CASSRRWGQLDNEQFF.

V usage is TRBV27 and J usage is TRBJ2-2; 9 nucleotides match TRBD1. V was clipped by 7 bases and J by 4 bases; unmatched bases: 10. CDR3 length: 16 amino acids. CDR1 is MNHEY, CDR2 SMNVEV, per germline (reference sequence). In DNA, the CDR3 is TGTGCCAGCACCCAAAGAGGACAGGGGAGCACCGGGGAGCTGTTTTTT. Translating gives CASTQRGQGSTGELFF.

V is TRBV29-1 and J is TRBJ1-5; a weak D match, TRBD1 (5 bases). There are 13 residues in the CDR3. V was cut by 6 bases and J by 3 bases, with 12 bases left in between. Germline V lookup: CDR1 SQVTM, CDR2 ANQGSEA. Here the CDR3 DNA reads TGCAGCGTATGGGACGGACCCAATCAGCCCCAGCATTTT. This translates into CSVWDGPNQPQHF.